This T cell receptor beta chain was captured in a study of blood T cell repertoires in COVID-19. Between the trimmed V and J ends, which lost 3 bases and 4 bases, there was a span of 6 bases. The germline CDR1 and CDR2 sequences are LNHDA and SQIVND (reference sequence). The CDR3 is 13 residues long. The sample holds one count of this clone. Repertoires were generated with immunoSEQ multiplex PCR, while TCRdb's copy carries only in-frame clones and drops some. This repertoire shows fewer than 200,000 clones, about 84% found once; its top ten account for approximately 12%. The sequencing sample was made of PBMCs or T cells enriched from blood (not recorded which). The receptor was isolated from a man aged 50 or older who had recovered from COVID-19. This chain uses TRBV19 with TRBJ1-4; unclear D gene. CDR3 coding DNA: TGTGCCAGTAGTATCATAGATAATGAAAAACTGTTTTTT. Protein sequence: CASSIIDNEKLFF.